Listed here are 32 T cell receptor beta chains from one sample, sequenced in a study of radiotherapy plus CTLA-4 blockade in lung cancer. Sequencing used immunoSEQ multiplex PCR; TCRdb keeps in-frame clones, though not all of them. The repertoire includes more than 80,000 clones, more than 70% of them detected once, and 2% to 3% sits in the top ten. Sequencing was performed on peripheral blood, taken from a patient treated with radiotherapy plus ipilimumab. These receptors were obtained from a human donor with non-small cell lung cancer that progressed on radiotherapy plus ipilimumab. Some clones in this sample may be carry-over from other donors' samples.

J is TRBJ2-5 and V is TRBV28; D is undetermined. Germline V gives CDR1 MDHEN, CDR2 SYDVKM. V lost 4 bases and J lost 2, with 2 bases in between. This CDR3 spans 11 amino acids. CDR3 nucleotide sequence: TGTGCCAGCAGTTCGCAAGAGACCCAGTACTTC. It specifies CASSSQETQYF.

The chain couples TRBV9 to TRBJ2-5, with 9 positions matching TRBD1. The DNA end lines up better with TRBJ2-7; the J call may be wrong. This CDR3 comprises 18 residues. Germline V gene data show CDR1 as SGDLS and CDR2 as YYNGEE. CDR3 sequence: CASSVGPTTGGASYEQYF. The CDR3 nucleotides are TGTGCCAGCAGCGTAGGTCCTACGACAGGGGGGGCTTCCTACGAGCAGTACTTC.

The chain has TRBV4-1 and TRBJ1-5; 8 bases agree with TRBD1. The CDR3 covers 17 residues. Per germline, CDR1 MGHRA and CDR2 YSYEKL. V lost 5 bases, J lost 4 bases, and 13 bases stayed unmatched. The CDR3 DNA is TGCGCCAGCAGCTATCTGGGACAGGCGCGGAGGAATCAGCCCCAGCATTTT. It yields the protein CASSYLGQARRNQPQHF.

The rearrangement joins TRBV2 to TRBJ1-5; D may be TRBD1 (6 bases). CDR3 length: 12 amino acids. Germline CDR1 is SNHLY and CDR2 is FYNNEI. Trimming stripped 7 bases from V and 4 bases from J, with 8 bases between. Here the CDR3 DNA reads TGTGCCAGCACAGGGGATAATCAGCCCCAGCATTTT. This sequence encodes CASTGDNQPQHF.

This sequence joins TRBV28 and TRBJ2-7; D unresolved. The germline V and J ends were trimmed by 3 bases and 4 bases, with 13 bases remaining between them. The CDR3 is 14 residues long. Germline CDR1 and CDR2: MDHEN and SYDVKM. This CDR3 reads CASSFQYSQYEQYF. The CDR3 coding sequence is TGTGCCAGCAGTTTTCAGTACTCCCAGTACGAGCAGTACTTC.

This clone was counted between two and nine times. The chain has TRBV2 and TRBJ2-7; 7 bases are a match to TRBD2. The CDR3 has 13 amino acids. Trimming removed 7 bases from V and 3 bases from J; junction bases left unmatched: 6. CDR1 is SNHLY, CDR2 FYNNEI, per germline. The CDR3 region is CASTWGGIYEQYF. In nucleotides, the CDR3 is TGTGCCAGCACTTGGGGGGGGATCTACGAGCAGTACTTC.

The chain joins TRBV7-2 to TRBJ2-1; a weak D match, TRBD2 (6 bases). The germline V gene encodes CDR1 SGHTA and CDR2 FQGNSA. The CDR3 length is 14 residues. The V and J ends lost 3 bases and 7 bases respectively, with 13 bases between them. DNA of the CDR3: TGTGCCAGCAGCTTGGGCTGGGGGGAGAATGAGCAGTTCTTC. Protein product: CASSLGWGENEQFF.

The rearrangement links TRBV6-5 to TRBJ1-2, with 7 bases identical to TRBD1. The trim removed 6 bases at V and 8 bases at J, leaving 12 bases unmatched. CDR1 and CDR2 from the germline V gene are MNHEY and SVGAGI. This CDR3 comprises 14 residues. CDR3 sequence (DNA): TGTGCCAGCAGAGTCTCTGGGACAGTAGACGGCTACACCTTC. It codes for CASRVSGTVDGYTF.

This sequence joins TRBV9 and TRBJ2-7; TRBD1 matches 8 bases. The CDR3 sequence is 14 residues long. Germline V gene data show CDR1 as SGDLS and CDR2 as YYNGEE. V gave up 3 bases and J gave up 4 bases; unmatched junction bases: 6. This chain's CDR3 is CASSGGQGRYEQYF. CDR3 nucleotides: TGTGCCAGCAGCGGAGGACAGGGCAGGTACGAGCAGTACTTC.

V and J are TRBV5-4 and TRBJ2-3; D not certain. Looked up from germline, CDR1 is SGHNT and CDR2 is YYREEE (reference sequence). V was cut by 0 bases and J by 1 base, with 3 bases left in between. The CDR3 extends over 13 amino acids. DNA of the CDR3: TGTGCCAGCAGCTTGGCTGGCACAGATACGCAGTATTTT. Translation: CASSLAGTDTQYF.

The chain recombines TRBV6-6 with TRBJ1-3, with TRBD1 as a possible D gene (6 bases). Trimming took off 7 bases at V and 0 bases at J, with 10 bases between the two ends. Germline V CDR1 and CDR2: MNHNY, SVGAGI (reference sequence). CDR3 size: 14 residues. The CDR3 reads CASTGVLSGNTIYF. The CDR3, as DNA: TGTGCCAGCACAGGGGTCCTCTCTGGAAACACCATATATTTT.

The chain carries TRBV4-1 and TRBJ1-1, with 10 bases identical to TRBD1. Germline V gene data show CDR1 as MGHRA and CDR2 as YSYEKL. The ends lost 6 bases at V and 2 bases at J; junction bases unmatched: 6. CDR3 length: 15 amino acids. Here the CDR3 reads CASRLWTGGNTEAFF. The DNA of the CDR3 is TGCGCCAGCAGACTATGGACAGGGGGAAACACTGAAGCTTTCTTT.

The V call is TRBV18, the J call TRBJ1-6; D may be TRBD1 (6 bases). The germline CDR1 and CDR2 sequences are KGHSH and LQKENI. The CDR3 loop spans 16 amino acids. Trimming removed 3 bases from V and 4 bases from J, with 13 bases in between. CDR3 sequence (DNA): TGTGCCAGCTCACCCAGACAGGAGATTTATAATTCACCCCTCCACTTT. Translated, it gives CASSPRQEIYNSPLHF.

This chain links TRBV6-5 with TRBJ1-5; 7 bases agree with TRBD1. The V gene end was trimmed by 6 bases and the J gene end by 3 bases; junction bases not matched to a gene: 5. Germline V gene data show CDR1 as MNHEY and CDR2 as SVGAGI. The length of the CDR3 is 14 residues. CDR3 nucleotides: TGTGCCAGCAGCTCGACAGGGACCAATCAGCCCCAGCATTTT. It is translated as CASSSTGTNQPQHF.

This chain connects TRBV6-6 to TRBJ1-1, with D perhaps TRBD1 (6 bases). This CDR3 is 14 amino acids long. V shed 6 bases and J shed 5 bases, with 16 bases lying between them. CDR1 is MNHNY and CDR2 is SVGAGI in the germline V gene (reference sequence). The CDR3 loop is CASRGAAYQTEAFF. Written as DNA, the CDR3 is TGTGCCAGCAGGGGGGCAGCCTACCAGACTGAAGCTTTCTTT.

The J gene is TRBJ2-1, the V gene TRBV27; D possibly matches TRBD1 or TRBD2 (6 bases each). V shed 3 bases and J shed 4 bases, with 16 bases lying between them. The CDR3 consists of 16 residues. Germline V gene sequence: CDR1 MNHEY, CDR2 SMNVEV (reference sequence). In DNA, the CDR3 is TGTGCCAGCAGTTTCCGTCCCTGGGGGGCTTACAATGAGCAGTTCTTC. The encoded protein is CASSFRPWGAYNEQFF.

The chain has TRBV11-2 and TRBJ2-4, with TRBD1 as a possible D gene (6 bases). Germline CDR1 SGHAT, CDR2 FQNNGV. CDR3 size: 18 residues. V gave up 0 bases and J gave up 2 bases, with 17 bases separating them. The CDR3 DNA follows: TGTGCCAGCAGCTTAGAGATTGCAGGGGCGCACTCCAAAAACATTCAGTACTTC. Translation: CASSLEIAGAHSKNIQYF.

This chain connects TRBV9 to TRBJ2-5, with 8 bases lining up with TRBD2. V shed 0 bases, J shed 2 bases, and the junction held 3 bases outside the gene matches. Germline V CDR1 and CDR2: SGDLS, YYNGEE. The CDR3 runs 15 residues. The CDR3, as DNA: TGTGCCAGCAGCGTAGGCGGGGGGCCTCAAGAGACCCAGTACTTC. Encoded protein: CASSVGGGPQETQYF.

This clone was observed a single time. The rearrangement links TRBV9 to TRBJ2-3, with TRBD1 matching over 11 bases. Germline V gives CDR1 SGDLS, CDR2 YYNGEE. CDR3 length: 16 amino acids. V was pared by 4 bases and J by 3 bases, with 7 bases of the junction left unmatched. The CDR3 region is CASSYAGTGGTDTQYF. The CDR3 DNA reads TGTGCCAGCAGCTACGCCGGGACAGGGGGGACAGATACGCAGTATTTT.

The rearrangement links TRBV12-5 to TRBJ2-3; 7 bases are a match to TRBD1. Looked up from germline, CDR1 is LGHNT and CDR2 is FRNRAP. J lost 8 bases, V lost 1 base, and 3 bases had no gene match. CDR3 size: 13 residues. CDR3 protein: CASGLGQGGTQYF. In nucleotides, the CDR3 is TGTGCTAGTGGTTTGGGACAGGGTGGTACGCAGTATTTT.

The CDR3, as DNA: TGTGCCAGCACCCGGGGCGGGGGAAGCACAGATACGCAGTATTTT. It codes for CASTRGGGSTDTQYF. This chain connects TRBV6-5 to TRBJ2-3, with 7 nucleotides matching TRBD2. Trimming cost V 7 bases and J 0 bases; bases outside gene matches: 7. The CDR3 has 15 amino acids. The germline gives CDR1 MNHEY, CDR2 SVGAGI.

This clone has just a few counts. The chain recombines TRBV5-1 with TRBJ1-2, with 10 nucleotides matching TRBD1. This CDR3 spans 15 amino acids. V shed 2 bases, J shed 2 bases, and the junction held 3 bases outside the gene matches. The germline V gene encodes CDR1 SGHRS and CDR2 YFSETQ. CDR3 loop: CASSFSTGGNYGYTF. CDR3 nucleotide sequence: TGCGCCAGCAGCTTTTCGACAGGGGGCAACTATGGCTACACCTTC.

V usage is TRBV6-5 and J usage is TRBJ1-5, with D unclear. The germline V and J ends were trimmed by 0 bases and 3 bases, with 9 bases remaining between them. Germline values: CDR1 MNHEY, CDR2 SVGAGI. This CDR3 has 15 residues. CDR3 nucleotide sequence: TGTGCCAGCAGTTACTCCCAATACCTCAATCAGCCCCAGCATTTT. It specifies CASSYSQYLNQPQHF.

The chain carries TRBV5-5 and TRBJ2-7; D remains ambiguous. CDR3 length equals 12 residues. V shed 0 bases and J shed 3 bases, with 4 bases lying between them. Germline CDR1 and CDR2: SGHKS and YYEKEE (reference sequence). The CDR3 DNA reads TGTGCCAGCAGCTTGGAAGGCTACGAGCAGTACTTC. Encoded protein: CASSLEGYEQYF. The full variable domain, rest sourced from reference TRBV5-5 and TRBJ2-7, is DAGVTQSPTHLIKTRGQQVTLRCSPISGHKSVSWYQQVLGQGPQFIFQYYEKEERGRGNFPDRFSARQFPNYSSELNVNALLLGDSALYLCASSLEGYEQYFGPGTRLTVT.

A word on this clone: Other nucleotide sequences from this sample produce the same CDR3. The chain has TRBV7-2 and TRBJ2-7; 11 positions match TRBD1. The CDR3 length is 15 residues. J was trimmed by 4 bases and V by 5 bases; bases with no gene match: 7. Germline loops: CDR1 SGHTA, CDR2 FQGNSA. The CDR3 spells CASSIQGQGVYEQYF. CDR3 nucleotides: TGTGCCAGCAGCATTCAGGGACAGGGGGTTTACGAGCAGTACTTC.

This chain joins TRBV7-9 and TRBJ1-2; D gene uncertain. CDR3 size: 14 residues. With 1 base removed from V and 2 bases from J, the gap between germline ends came to 8 bases. Germline-derived CDR1 and CDR2 are SEHNR and FQNEAQ (reference sequence). The CDR3 sequence is CASSLGPGNYGYTF. Written as DNA, the CDR3 is TGTGCCAGCAGCTTAGGTCCCGGGAACTATGGCTACACCTTC.

This clone has only one observation. The rearrangement uses TRBV27 and TRBJ2-5, with D perhaps matching TRBD2 (6 bases). The length of the CDR3 is 13 residues. Germline lookup yields CDR1 MNHEY and CDR2 SMNVEV (reference sequence). V lost 7 bases to trimming and J lost 5 bases, with 14 bases between them. CDR3 loop: CASTRRSGETQYF. The CDR3 DNA reads as TGTGCCAGCACTAGGAGGAGCGGGGAGACCCAGTACTTC.

The chain employs TRBV25-1 and TRBJ2-4; weak D call: TRBD1 (5 bases). Trimming removed 4 bases from V and 1 base from J, with 14 bases in between. The CDR3 runs to 16 residues. Germline V CDR1 and CDR2: MGHDK, SYGVNS. CDR3 protein: CASSVGHNLAKNIQYF. The DNA of the CDR3 is TGTGCCAGCAGTGTCGGACATAACCTGGCCAAAAACATTCAGTACTTC. Based on the CDR3 plus reference TRBV25-1 and TRBJ2-4, the full variable domain is EADIYQTPRYLVIGTGKKITLECSQTMGHDKMYWYQQDPGMELHLIHYSYGVNSTEKGDLSSESTVSRIRTEHFPLTLESARPSHTSQYLCASSVGHNLAKNIQYFGAGTRLSVL.

The chain recombines TRBV5-4 with TRBJ2-5; no clear D gene. Trimming removed 4 bases at V and 2 bases at J, with 15 bases between. The CDR3 has 15 residues. Germline CDR1 SGHNT, CDR2 YYREEE (reference sequence). The CDR3 protein is CASSGTLSQQETQYF. CDR3 bases: TGTGCCAGCAGCGGAACGTTATCCCAACAAGAGACCCAGTACTTC.

The table lists this clone with a few counts. The genes are TRBV7-9 and TRBJ2-5; no reliable D call. V was clipped by 2 bases and J by 1 base, with 8 bases between them. This CDR3 is built from 14 residues. Germline V gene lookup returns CDR1 SEHNR and CDR2 FQNEAQ (reference sequence). CDR3 amino acids: CASSLSVGQETQYF. For the CDR3, the DNA is TGTGCCAGCAGCTTAAGCGTAGGCCAAGAGACCCAGTACTTC.

V gene TRBV18 combines with J gene TRBJ1-1; D gene unclear. With 6 bases removed from V and 3 bases from J, the gap between germline ends came to 20 bases. There are 16 residues in the CDR3. Germline-derived CDR1 and CDR2 are KGHSH and LQKENI. CDR3 nucleotides: TGTGCCAGCTCCCGGACCTCCGGGTATCGGGACACTGAAGCTTTCTTT. This translates into CASSRTSGYRDTEAFF.

This chain's CDR3 is CASSITGNQPQHF. CDR3 in DNA: TGTGCCAGCAGCATCACAGGTAATCAGCCCCAGCATTTT. The chain links TRBV14 to TRBJ1-5, with D tentatively TRBD1 (5 bases). V was shortened by 5 bases and J by 4 bases, with 9 bases between the two germline ends. Germline V lookup: CDR1 SGHDN, CDR2 FVKESK. The length of the CDR3 is 13 residues.